The 24 T cell receptor beta chains given below trace back to one sample, sequenced in a study of shared clonotypes between healthy human individuals. Only in-frame clones appear in the TCRdb table, and some are missing; sequencing was by immunoSEQ multiplex PCR. The repertoire holds about 1.4 million clones, with roughly 97% as singletons. The sample taken for sequencing was naive CD4+ T cells sorted from blood. The subset denotes: CD45RA+ positively selected. The receptors stem from a man aged 25-45 years in good health.

Turning to this clone: Other DNA sequences within the sample encode an identical CDR3. The chain has TRBV28 and TRBJ1-5; D is possibly TRBD1 (5 bases). V was pared by 6 bases and J by 7 bases, with 10 bases between. This CDR3 contains 12 residues. The germline gives CDR1 MDHEN, CDR2 SYDVKM. CDR3 nucleotide sequence: TGTGCCAGCAGGGGGCCTGGGCAGCCCCAGCATTTT. Residues: CASRGPGQPQHF.

J is TRBJ1-3 and V is TRBV29-1, with 7 bases identical to TRBD1. Germline V gives CDR1 SQVTM, CDR2 ANQGSEA. The CDR3 loop spans 14 amino acids. The ends lost 7 bases at V and 0 bases at J; junction bases unmatched: 6. CDR3 DNA: TGCAGCGCCGGACAGGAGAGCTCTGGAAACACCATATATTTT. This translates into CSAGQESSGNTIYF.

The J gene is TRBJ2-7, the V gene TRBV7-2; TRBD1 matches at 10 bases. V lost 2 bases to trimming and J lost 6 bases; unmatched junction nucleotides: 7. Germline V gene data show CDR1 as SGHTA and CDR2 as FQGNSA. This CDR3 has 15 residues. CDR3 protein: CASSLTGQGYGEQYF. CDR3 coding DNA: TGTGCCAGCAGCTTAACGGGACAGGGGTATGGCGAGCAGTACTTC.

The V and J genes are TRBV7-2 and TRBJ2-5, with 16 bases matching TRBD2. Losses at the gene ends were 3 bases for V and 2 bases for J; bases not matched to a gene: 6. The germline V gene has CDR1 SGHTA and CDR2 FQGNSA. The CDR3 totals 18 residues. The CDR3 DNA is TGTGCCAGCAGCTTCAACCCGGGACTAGCGGGAGGGCAAGAGACCCAGTACTTC. Translating it yields CASSFNPGLAGGQETQYF. The full variable domain, with the rest looked up from reference TRBV7-2 and TRBJ2-5, is GAGVSQSPSNKVTEKGKDVELRCDPISGHTALYWYRQSLGQGLEFLIYFQGNSAPDKSGLPSDRFSAERTGGSVSTLTIQRTQQEDSAVYLCASSFNPGLAGGQETQYFGPGTRLLVL.

The chain joins TRBV5-6 to TRBJ2-1, with D perhaps TRBD2 (6 bases). With 0 bases removed from V and 7 bases from J, the gap between germline ends came to 23 bases. This CDR3 contains 18 residues. Germline V CDR1 and CDR2: SGHDT, YYEEEE. CDR3 coding DNA: TGTGCCAGCAGCTTGGAACCGGGGTGGCGGGGACTTTGGAATGAGCAGTTCTTC. It encodes CASSLEPGWRGLWNEQFF.

This clone came up once. The chain recombines TRBV7-9 with TRBJ2-5, with D maybe TRBD1 (5 bases). CDR1 SEHNR and CDR2 FQNEAQ come from the germline V gene (reference sequence). Trimming cost V 5 bases and J 2 bases, with 18 bases left between them. The CDR3 covers 16 residues. The CDR3, as DNA: TGTGCCAGCAGCCCAGGGCTAAGCATTATGCAAGAGACCCAGTACTTC. Its protein product is CASSPGLSIMQETQYF.

The chain combines TRBV28 with TRBJ2-7; 10 nucleotides line up with TRBD2. The CDR3 is 17 residues long. Trimming removed 3 bases from V and 3 bases from J; junction bases left unmatched: 11. CDR1 and CDR2 (germline): MDHEN, SYDVKM. The CDR3 nucleotides are TGTGCCAGCAGTTTCCCGAGGAAACTAGCGGGGAACTACGAGCAGTACTTC. Its protein is CASSFPRKLAGNYEQYF. The full variable domain, completed using reference TRBV28 and TRBJ2-7, is DVKVTQSSRYLVKRTGEKVFLECVQDMDHENMFWYRQDPGLGLRLIYFSYDVKMKEKGDIPEGYSVSREKKERFSLILESASTNQTSMYLCASSFPRKLAGNYEQYFGPGTRLTVT.

This sequence joins TRBV5-6 and TRBJ2-7; 9 bases are shared with TRBD1. Germline CDR1 is SGHDT and CDR2 is YYEEEE. Unmatched junction bases numbered 1, after V lost 0 bases and J lost 3 bases. This CDR3 contains 14 residues. As DNA, the CDR3 is TGTGCCAGCAGCTTGGACAGGGGGCTCTACGAGCAGTACTTC. Translating it yields CASSLDRGLYEQYF.

This clone was seen only once. The CDR3 DNA reads as TGTGCCAGCAGCCAGGGGACTGGAAACACCATATATTTT. Its translation: CASSQGTGNTIYF. This chain connects TRBV14 to TRBJ1-3; D is uncertain. Germline V gives CDR1 SGHDN, CDR2 FVKESK. Trimming took off 3 bases at V and 2 bases at J, with 5 bases between the two ends. CDR3 length: 13 residues.

This clone was found once. This chain links TRBV18 with TRBJ1-1; D is perhaps TRBD1 (6 bases). Germline values: CDR1 KGHSH, CDR2 LQKENI. Trimming took off 5 bases at V and 6 bases at J, with 16 bases between the two ends. This CDR3 is 14 amino acids long. CDR3 nucleotides: TGTGCCAGCTCAAGAAAACAGGGAGACGCTGAAGCTTTCTTT. It yields the protein CASSRKQGDAEAFF.

V is TRBV6-5 and J is TRBJ1-2; 10 bases match TRBD1. With 5 bases clipped from V and 8 bases from J, the junction kept 8 bases outside the gene matches. CDR1 MNHEY and CDR2 SVGAGI come from the germline V gene. The CDR3 extends over 14 amino acids. The CDR3 DNA sequence: TGTGCCAGCAGTCCGCGGACAGGGGGAGACGGCTACACCTTC. This gives the protein CASSPRTGGDGYTF.

This rearrangement joins TRBV5-1 to TRBJ1-4; perhaps TRBD1 as D (5 bases). The germline V gene has CDR1 SGHRS and CDR2 YFSETQ. The CDR3 has 15 amino acids. Trimming removed 0 bases at V and 7 bases at J, with 13 bases between. The CDR3 reads CASSLEEGFAEKLFF. For the CDR3, the DNA is TGCGCCAGCAGCTTGGAAGAGGGGTTCGCTGAAAAACTGTTTTTT.

The V and J genes are TRBV6-6 and TRBJ1-5; the D is unclear. The CDR3 is made up of 14 amino acids. The V gene lost 5 bases and the J gene lost 2 bases, with 10 bases spanning the gap. CDR1 is MNHNY and CDR2 is SVGAGI in the germline V gene (reference sequence). The DNA of the CDR3 is TGTGCCAGCAGTACAAACTGGGGCAATCAGCCCCAGCATTTT. This sequence encodes CASSTNWGNQPQHF.

As DNA, the CDR3 is TGTGCCAGCAGTGACGGGGCGAACACCGGGGAGCTGTTTTTT. It encodes CASSDGANTGELFF. The chain employs TRBV6-4 and TRBJ2-2; no clear D gene. In germline, CDR1 is MRHNA, CDR2 SNTAGT. V lost 2 bases, J lost 0 bases, and 4 bases lay in between. The CDR3 covers 14 residues.

The chain couples TRBV27 to TRBJ2-7; 12 positions match TRBD2. V lost 8 bases and J lost 6; bases outside the gene matches: 5. This CDR3 spans 13 amino acids. Per the germline V gene, CDR1 is MNHEY and CDR2 is SMNVEV (reference sequence). In nucleotides, the CDR3 is TGTGCCAGCGCGACTAGCGGGAGAACCGAGCAGTACTTC. Translated: CASATSGRTEQYF.

This chain joins TRBV20-1 and TRBJ2-7; 7 bases align to TRBD1. With V trimmed by 5 bases and J by 7 bases, 5 bases remained unmatched. The germline V gene encodes CDR1 DFQATT and CDR2 SNEGSKA (reference sequence). The CDR3 runs 11 residues. The CDR3 protein is CSAPHRGEQYF. DNA for the CDR3: TGCAGTGCTCCCCACAGGGGTGAGCAGTACTTC.

The rearrangement uses TRBV11-3 and TRBJ1-1; D unclear. The CDR3 runs 13 residues. The germline V gene encodes CDR1 SGHNT and CDR2 YENEEA. Trimming removed 3 bases from V and 5 bases from J, with 10 bases in between. CDR3 in amino acids: CASSFGRRTEAFF. For the CDR3, the DNA is TGTGCCAGCAGCTTCGGAAGGAGGACTGAAGCTTTCTTT.

The V gene is TRBV13, the J gene TRBJ1-3; D is uncertain. Germline loops: CDR1 PRHDT, CDR2 FYEKMQ (reference sequence). With 5 bases removed from V and 1 base from J, the gap between germline ends came to 9 bases. The CDR3 totals 14 residues. The CDR3 spells CASSRFESGNTIYF. Here the CDR3 DNA reads TGTGCCAGCAGCCGATTCGAGTCTGGAAACACCATATATTTT. Full variable domain (missing parts from reference TRBV13 and TRBJ1-3): AAGVIQSPRHLIKEKRETATLKCYPIPRHDTVYWYQQGPGQDPQFLISFYEKMQSDKGSIPDRFSAQQFSDYHSELNMSSLELGDSALYFCASSRFESGNTIYFGEGSWLTVV.

This chain connects TRBV28 to TRBJ2-2; D gene unclear. Deletions cut 3 bases from V and 6 bases from J, with 8 bases between. Germline V CDR1 and CDR2: MDHEN, SYDVKM. This CDR3 comprises 13 residues. CDR3 coding DNA: TGTGCCAGCAGTTTTGAGGTCGCCGGGGAGCTGTTTTTT. It translates to CASSFEVAGELFF.

V and J are TRBV5-1 and TRBJ2-7; D is possibly TRBD1 (6 bases). There are 18 residues in the CDR3. The V end was cut by 2 bases, the J end by 0 bases, with 21 bases between. The germline CDR1 and CDR2 sequences are SGHRS and YFSETQ. The chain's CDR3 is CASSLRGTLSSISYEQYF. CDR3 nucleotide sequence: TGCGCCAGCAGCTTAAGAGGGACATTAAGTTCCATCTCCTACGAGCAGTACTTC.

The rearrangement links TRBV10-2 to TRBJ1-3; D gene unclear. CDR1 and CDR2 (germline): WSHSY, SAAADI. There are 16 residues in the CDR3. Trimming took off 3 bases at V and 0 bases at J, with 12 bases between the two ends. This CDR3 is CASSETSARSGNTIYF. The DNA for the CDR3 is TGCGCCAGCAGTGAAACCAGCGCCCGCTCTGGAAACACCATATATTTT.

This sequence joins TRBV9 and TRBJ1-1; no clear D gene. Trimming removed 0 bases from V and 3 bases from J, with 15 bases in between. The length of the CDR3 is 16 residues. Germline V CDR1 and CDR2: SGDLS, YYNGEE. CDR3 sequence reads: CASSVAGQARYTEAFF. The CDR3 DNA is TGTGCCAGCAGCGTAGCTGGGCAGGCTCGGTACACTGAAGCTTTCTTT.

The chain carries TRBV7-6 and TRBJ2-7; TRBD1 agrees at 10 bases. The CDR3 totals 16 residues. Germline V gene sequence: CDR1 SGHVS, CDR2 FNYEAQ. The V and J ends lost 4 bases and 2 bases, in that order; junction bases with no gene match: 8. The CDR3 spells CASSYLAGQGTYEQYF. CDR3 coding DNA: TGTGCCAGCAGCTATTTGGCGGGACAGGGGACCTACGAGCAGTACTTC.

J is TRBJ1-1 and V is TRBV15; 7 bases match TRBD1. Germline V gene sequence: CDR1 LNHNV, CDR2 YYDKDF (reference sequence). The CDR3 is made up of 14 amino acids. Trimming cost V 5 bases and J 4 bases; bases outside gene matches: 7. CDR3 DNA: TGTGCCACCAGCCTCGGAGACAGGGCCACTGAAGCTTTCTTT. It codes for CATSLGDRATEAFF. Full variable domain (missing parts from reference TRBV15 and TRBJ1-1): DAMVIQNPRYQVTQFGKPVTLSCSQTLNHNVMYWYQQKSSQAPKLLFHYYDKDFNNEADTPDNFQSRRPNTSFCFLDIRSPGLGDTAMYLCATSLGDRATEAFFGQGTRLTVV.